This T cell receptor beta chain was documented in a study of PD-1 blockade in classical Hodgkin lymphoma. Sequenced by immunoSEQ multiplex PCR; TCRdb stores in-frame clones only, minus some. The sample shows just over 60,000 clones, approximately 89% of them seen only once. As to this clone: Antigen specificity is unknown.

Points from the study as a whole: Exclusion was applied to patients who started nivolumab under 1 year after ASCT. TCR diversity in CD4+, not CD8+, cells rose significantly by C4D1.

Trimming removed 6 bases at V and 5 bases at J, with 17 bases between. CDR1 SGHTA and CDR2 FQGTGA come from the germline V gene. The CDR3 has 14 residues. Each and every patient relapsed after autologous stem cell transplantation, and patients got differing brentuximab vedotin exposure. The TCR comes from a human donor with classical Hodgkin lymphoma. The V call is TRBV7-3, the J call TRBJ2-7; D unclear. The sequencing used peripheral blood mononuclear cells (PBMCs), collected at baseline. The CDR3 spells CASSTIAGSHEQYF. In DNA form, the CDR3 reads TGTGCCAGCAGTACCATCGCCGGGTCCCACGAGCAGTACTTC.